This T cell receptor (beta chain) was found in a study of post-analysis software for immune sequencing data. V was pared by 6 bases and J by 0 bases, with 10 bases of the junction left unmatched. In germline, CDR1 is SQVTM, CDR2 ANQGSEA. There are 17 residues in the CDR3. Comments on this clonotype: What it binds is unknown.

Tagging with unique molecular identifiers was a feature of the TCR beta cDNA libraries. TCRdb reprocessed the PCR reads via MiXCR and lists one record per CDR3 protein. The sample lists fewer than 900,000 distinct CDR3 sequences, approximately 44% occurring once. Study results and caveats: TRBV5-6, TRBV5-1 and TRBV20-1 belonged to a set of about 5 TRBV segments that were more frequent in patients than controls. Samples from a shared batch, those prepared together, strongly co-clustered by F measure. Compared with controls, patients showed significantly lower normalized Chao1 diversity.

The V gene is TRBV29-1, the J gene TRBJ2-3, with 12 bases lining up with TRBD2. The sequencing input was blood. This clonotype was obtained from a girl aged 10 to 17 with multiple sclerosis. The CDR3 spells CSVATSGRRTSTDTQYF. As DNA, the CDR3 is TGCAGCGTCGCCACTAGCGGGAGGCGCACTAGCACAGATACGCAGTATTTT.